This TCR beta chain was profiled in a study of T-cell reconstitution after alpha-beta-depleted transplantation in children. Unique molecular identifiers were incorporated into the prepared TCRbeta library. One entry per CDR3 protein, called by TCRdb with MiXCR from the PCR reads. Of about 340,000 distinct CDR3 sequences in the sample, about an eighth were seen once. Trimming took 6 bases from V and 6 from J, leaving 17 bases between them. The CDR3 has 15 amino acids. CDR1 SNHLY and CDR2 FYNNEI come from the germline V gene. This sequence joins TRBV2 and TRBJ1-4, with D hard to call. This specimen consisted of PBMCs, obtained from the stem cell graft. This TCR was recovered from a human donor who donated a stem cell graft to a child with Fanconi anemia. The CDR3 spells CASRDRGSTYEKLFF. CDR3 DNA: TGTGCCAGCAGAGATCGAGGGAGCACTTATGAAAAACTGTTTTTT.